The 8 T cell receptor beta chains in this list originate from one sample, sequenced in a study of blood T cell repertoires in COVID-19. Assay: immunoSEQ multiplex PCR; the TCRdb copy retains only in-frame clones and omits some. The repertoire has around 200,000 clones, 86% of them found once; the top ten carry 4.5% to 7%. The sequenced sample was PBMCs or T cells enriched from blood (not recorded which). These receptors originate from a man aged 35 to 55 with acute COVID-19.

CDR3 in amino acids: CASSQGAGTEAFF. The CDR3 DNA is TGCGCCAGCAGCCAGGGGGCTGGCACTGAAGCTTTCTTT. V usage is TRBV4-1 and J usage is TRBJ1-1, with D possibly matching TRBD1 (6 bases). The V gene's germline CDR1 is MGHRA and CDR2 YSYEKL. The CDR3 has 13 residues. The V and J ends lost 3 bases and 4 bases respectively, with 9 bases between them.

V usage is TRBV6-1 and J usage is TRBJ1-5; D perhaps matches TRBD1 (6 bases). Per germline, CDR1 MNHNS and CDR2 SASEGT. Between the trimmed V and J ends, which lost 0 bases and 0 bases, there was a span of 21 bases. The CDR3 runs 20 residues. In DNA form, the CDR3 reads TGTGCCAGCAGTGAAGCGTTTATTCAGGGGAGAAGGGATAGCAATCAGCCCCAGCATTTT. Translated: CASSEAFIQGRRDSNQPQHF.

The gene calls are TRBV28 and TRBJ2-4, with D possibly matching TRBD2 (7 bases). This CDR3 is 14 amino acids long. Germline V gives CDR1 MDHEN, CDR2 SYDVKM. V shed 6 bases and J shed 0 bases, with 9 bases lying between them. CDR3 amino acids: CASRAGQAKNIQYF. The CDR3 region has the DNA TGTGCCAGCAGAGCGGGACAAGCCAAAAACATTCAGTACTTC.

V usage is TRBV6-5 and J usage is TRBJ2-7; TRBD1 is a possible D gene (5 bases). Trimming cost V 4 bases and J 5 bases, with 21 bases left between them. CDR3 length equals 16 residues. Germline CDR1 MNHEY, CDR2 SVGAGI. The CDR3 reads CASSSPSKTVKDEQYF. As DNA, the CDR3 is TGTGCCAGCAGTTCCCCCTCCAAGACAGTGAAGGACGAGCAGTACTTC.

The genes are TRBV7-2 and TRBJ1-3; D unclear. Trimming cost V 5 bases and J 7 bases, with 15 bases left between them. The CDR3 runs to 14 residues. Germline V CDR1 and CDR2: SGHTA, FQGNSA. The CDR3 DNA sequence: TGTGCCAGCAGCCCACCGGACGGGGAGAACACCATATATTTT. Its protein is CASSPPDGENTIYF. Full variable domain (outside the CDR3, taken from reference TRBV7-2 and TRBJ1-3): GAGVSQSPSNKVTEKGKDVELRCDPISGHTALYWYRQSLGQGLEFLIYFQGNSAPDKSGLPSDRFSAERTGGSVSTLTIQRTQQEDSAVYLCASSPPDGENTIYFGEGSWLTVV.

This chain joins TRBV7-3 and TRBJ2-1; 14 bases fit TRBD2. The CDR3 is made up of 16 amino acids. Germline V CDR1 and CDR2: SGHTA, FQGTGA. The ends lost 5 bases at V and 7 bases at J; junction bases unmatched: 7. CDR3 bases: TGTGCCAGCAGCGCCCCGGGACTAGCGGGGGCAAATGAGCAGTTCTTC. Protein: CASSAPGLAGANEQFF.

This clone was observed a single time. This chain joins TRBV7-8 and TRBJ2-1; weak D call: TRBD2 (5 bases). The germline gives CDR1 SGHVS, CDR2 FQNEAQ. The CDR3 spans 15 residues. V was pared by 7 bases and J by 8 bases, with 21 bases between. CDR3 nucleotide sequence: TGTGCCAGCACCCTACGGAGCGGTCCTGAGCATGAGCAGTTCTTC. This sequence encodes CASTLRSGPEHEQFF.

The chain is built from TRBV7-3 and TRBJ2-1; 13 bases are a match to TRBD2. The germline gives CDR1 SGHTA, CDR2 FQGTGA. This CDR3 is built from 16 residues. With 5 bases clipped from V and 6 bases from J, the junction kept 7 bases outside the gene matches. CDR3 sequence (DNA): TGTGCCAGCAGCCCGGGGGGACTAGCGGGGATCAATGAGCAGTTCTTC. Protein product: CASSPGGLAGINEQFF.